The 10 T cell receptor beta chains listed next were all sequenced from one sample in a study of vaccination and CD4 T cells after COVID-19. Sequenced with the Oncomine TCR Beta short-read assay was DNA taken from cultured CD4+ T cells. TCRdb used MiXCR to reprocess the PCR reads, holding one entry per CDR3 protein. The sample shows 16,000 or so distinct CDR3 sequences, roughly 54% of them seen only once. Time point given: late sampling 161 to 241 days after vaccination in three convalescent patients. Treatment indicated: approximately 9-day PBMC culture with coronavirus spike peptide pools or control peptides (ViraFEST assay). Their target antigens are unknown. The sequencing here drew on CD4+ T cells from blood, cultured in vitro, taken about 7 months after SARS-CoV-2 vaccination. These receptors were collected from a human donor who had recovered from COVID-19.

There are a few counts of this clonotype. The V gene is TRBV6-1, the J gene TRBJ2-3; TRBD1 might be the D (6 bases). The V gene lost 6 bases and the J gene lost 5 bases, with 15 bases spanning the gap. The CDR3 is 14 residues long. Germline CDR1 is MNHNS and CDR2 is SASEGT. The CDR3 bases are TGTGCCAGCAGCGACAGGCTCACGCGAGATACGCAGTATTTT. Its translation: CASSDRLTRDTQYF.

The J gene is TRBJ2-7, the V gene TRBV27; TRBD2 matches at 8 bases. V was clipped by 4 bases and J by 2 bases; unmatched bases: 7. The germline CDR1 and CDR2 sequences are MNHEY and SMNVEV (reference sequence). The CDR3 spans 15 residues. CDR3 bases: TGTGCCAGCAGTTCACGTACCGGGGGGGCCTACGAGCAGTACTTC. Protein product: CASSSRTGGAYEQYF.

This clonotype has just a few counts. V is TRBV20-1 and J is TRBJ2-3; D gene unclear. The CDR3 spans 15 residues. Trimming took off 1 base at V and 3 bases at J, with 14 bases between the two ends. Germline V gene sequence: CDR1 DFQATT, CDR2 SNEGSKA (reference sequence). CDR3 sequence: CSARVASRRTDTQYF. For the CDR3, the DNA is TGCAGTGCTAGAGTGGCATCCCGGAGAACAGATACGCAGTATTTT.

This chain connects TRBV11-2 to TRBJ2-5, with 7 bases fitting TRBD2. The CDR3 length is 16 residues. V lost 5 bases to trimming and J lost 4 bases; unmatched junction nucleotides: 13. The V gene's germline CDR1 is SGHAT and CDR2 FQNNGV. The CDR3: CASSPRRGGDRETQYF. The CDR3 bases are TGTGCCAGCAGCCCCCGCCGCGGGGGTGATCGAGAGACCCAGTACTTC.

This chain connects TRBV27 to TRBJ2-3; 12 bases line up with TRBD2. CDR3 length equals 15 residues. The germline V gene has CDR1 MNHEY and CDR2 SMNVEV (reference sequence). V lost 4 bases to trimming and J lost 4 bases; unmatched junction nucleotides: 3. DNA for the CDR3: TGTGCCAGCAGTTCTAGCGGGGGGGCGGCAGATACGCAGTATTTT. Encoded protein: CASSSSGGAADTQYF.

This clonotype was seen more than once but under ten times. The rearrangement joins TRBV7-2 to TRBJ2-7, with D unresolved. The CDR3 covers 14 residues. Germline assignment: CDR1 SGHTA and CDR2 FQGNSA. V was cut by 2 bases and J by 1 base, with 9 bases left in between. CDR3 residues: CASSLLAQSYEQYF. The CDR3 DNA follows: TGTGCCAGCAGCTTATTGGCTCAGTCCTACGAGCAGTACTTC.

This clonotype is deemed large (0.1 to 1%). The chain carries TRBV6-2 or TRBV6-3 and TRBJ1-5, with a weak D call TRBD1 (6 bases). The CDR3 consists of 15 residues. V lost 5 bases, J lost 3 bases, and 14 bases lay in between. Germline V lookup: CDR1 MNHEY, CDR2 SVGEGT. As DNA, the CDR3 is TGTGCCAGCAGTCTCGCAGGGGAGGTCAATCAGCCCCAGCATTTT. It yields the protein CASSLAGEVNQPQHF.

The gene calls are TRBV2 and TRBJ1-2; D is unclear. The V gene lost 8 bases and the J gene lost 7 bases, with 11 bases spanning the gap. The CDR3 is 11 residues long. Germline CDR1 and CDR2: SNHLY and FYNNEI. CDR3 region: CASHSRGGYTF. The DNA for the CDR3 is TGTGCCAGCCATAGTCGGGGTGGCTACACCTTC.

The chain links TRBV20-1 to TRBJ2-3; 7 bases are shared with TRBD2. The CDR3 runs 15 residues. Trimming cost V 0 bases and J 10 bases; bases outside gene matches: 13. Germline V lookup: CDR1 DFQATT, CDR2 SNEGSKA (reference sequence). In DNA form, the CDR3 reads TGCAGTGCTAGAGACGGGAGCGGGGAACGGAAGGCGCAGTATTTT. Its translation is CSARDGSGERKAQYF.

This clonotype was seen a few times. The gene calls are TRBV20-1 and TRBJ2-7, with 11 bases fitting TRBD1. This CDR3 is 15 amino acids long. Per the germline V gene, CDR1 is DFQATT and CDR2 is SNEGSKA (reference sequence). The V gene end was trimmed by 0 bases and the J gene end by 7 bases; junction bases not matched to a gene: 8. CDR3 protein: CSARDPGTGGLEQYF. CDR3 DNA sequence: TGCAGTGCTAGAGACCCCGGGACAGGGGGGTTGGAGCAGTACTTC.